Listed below are T cell receptor beta chains from one sample, sequenced in a study of early T cells in non-severe SARS-CoV-2 infection. TCRdb re-analysed the 5' RACE reads in MiXCR, keeping a single row per CDR3 protein. Of approximately 37,000 distinct CDR3 sequences in the sample, roughly 5% were seen once. Sequenced input: whole blood. The receptors were gathered from an adult who was a healthcare worker with PCR-confirmed SARS-CoV-2 infection or an uninfected control (not recorded which). Each CDR3 is given with its conserved first and last residue. D genes are given only for firm matches. Clone size appears in some rows only: once, few, many, or a class for an expanded clone.

D gene | clone size | J gene | V gene | CDR3 DNA | CDR3 protein
TRBD1 | NA | TRBJ2-7 | TRBV9 | TGTGCCAGCAGCCCGGCCGGGACAGGTCCCTACGAGCAGTACTTC | CASSPAGTGPYEQYF
NA | many | TRBJ2-1 | TRBV19 | TGTGCCAGTAGTATCGGTGGTAGCGGTTACAATGAGCAGTTCTTC | CASSIGGSGYNEQFF
NA | few | TRBJ1-3 | TRBV5-6 | TGTGCCAGCAGCTTGGGGGCGAGGGAAGCACTCTCTGGAAACACCATATATTTT | CASSLGAREALSGNTIYF
NA | NA | TRBJ2-3 | TRBV10-3 | TGTGCCATCAATTCTCTCGGCAGGGGAGTTGAGGAGAACACAGATACGCAGTATTTT | CAINSLGRGVEENTDTQYF
NA | many | TRBJ1-6 | TRBV7-2 | TGTGCCAGCAGCTTATTGGGGGCGAGTAATTCACCCCTCCACTTT | CASSLLGASNSPLHF
TRBD1 | many | TRBJ2-3 | TRBV6-4 | TGTGCCAGCAGTTCCCGACAGGGGGATACAGATACGCAGTATTTT | CASSSRQGDTDTQYF
TRBD2 | NA | TRBJ2-7 | TRBV4-3 | TGCGCCAGCAGCCAAGAGTGGGCGGGGGGTCACGAGCAGTACTTC | CASSQEWAGGHEQYF
NA | NA | TRBJ2-5 | TRBV12-3/TRBV12-4 | TGTGCCAGCAGTCGGGACGCGGAGACCCAGTACTTC | CASSRDAETQYF
NA | NA | TRBJ2-7 | TRBV10-3 | TGTGCCATCAGTGAGTCTGGGATCTACGAGCAGTACTTC | CAISESGIYEQYF
NA | NA | TRBJ1-1 | TRBV15 | TGTGCCACCAGCAGAGATTATCGGGGGTCGAACACTGAAGCTTTCTTT | CATSRDYRGSNTEAFF
TRBD1 | NA | TRBJ1-2 | TRBV11-2 | TGTGCCAGCAGCTTAGGGGGCACAGGGGCTAACTATGGCTACACCTTC | CASSLGGTGANYGYTF
TRBD2 | NA | TRBJ2-3 | TRBV20-1 | TGCAGTGCTACGGGGGGAGATACGCAGTATTTT | CSATGGDTQYF
TRBD2 | many | TRBJ2-1 | TRBV12-3/TRBV12-4 | TGTGCCAGCAGGGAGGCCCGAGCTAGCGGGGGGGCGAACTACAATGAGCAGTTCTTC | CASREARASGGANYNEQFF
TRBD2 | few | TRBJ2-3 | TRBV27 | TGTGCCAGCAGTTTGGGACTAGCGGGTTATACGCAGTATTTT | CASSLGLAGYTQYF
NA | many | TRBJ2-5 | TRBV18 | TGTGCCAGCTCACCAAACCAGGAGGGGAGCGAGACCCAGTACTTC | CASSPNQEGSETQYF
TRBD2 | many | TRBJ2-7 | TRBV29-1 | TGCAGCGTTGAAAAGATAAATGGCGGGAGCGAGCAGTACTTC | CSVEKINGGSEQYF
NA | many | TRBJ1-1 | TRBV12-3/TRBV12-4 | TGTGCCAGCAGTTTAGACACCACCATGAACACTGAAGCTTTCTTT | CASSLDTTMNTEAFF
NA | many | TRBJ2-7 | TRBV7-9 | TGTGCCAGCGTAGGTCAGGGAACATACGAGCAGTACTTC | CASVGQGTYEQYF
TRBD2 | many | TRBJ2-2 | TRBV20-1 | TGCAGTGCTAGAGACCTCTCCGGACTAGCCGGGGAGCTGTTTTTT | CSARDLSGLAGELFF
NA | medium-sized | TRBJ1-1 | TRBV11-2 | TGTGCCAGCAGCTACGACAGGACGAACACTGAAGCTTTCTTT | CASSYDRTNTEAFF
TRBD1 | many | TRBJ2-7 | TRBV10-1 | TGCGCCAGCAGCCCTACAGGGGCAAATGGCTACGAGCAGTACTTC | CASSPTGANGYEQYF
NA | NA | TRBJ2-6 | TRBV27 | TGTGCCAGCAGTTTCTCTATGTACGGTACCAGGGTTTTGGGCTCTGGGGCCAACGTCCTGACTTTC | CASSFSMYGTRVLGSGANVLTF
TRBD1 | many | TRBJ2-2 | TRBV28 | TGTGCCAGCTCCCTTCAGAGGGGGCGTGACACCGGGGAGCTGTTTTTT | CASSLQRGRDTGELFF
TRBD2 | many | TRBJ2-5 | TRBV7-6 | TGTGCCAGCAGCGTTAGCGGGGGGGCCGAGACCCAGTACTTC | CASSVSGGAETQYF
NA | few | TRBJ1-6 | TRBV20-1 | TGCAGTGCCGTCGCGGTGCAGGGTGGCGGTTCACCCCTCCACTTT | CSAVAVQGGGSPLHF
NA | few | TRBJ1-3 | TRBV3-1 | TGTGCCAGCAGCCATCCCGACAGATTCTCTGGAAACACCATATATTTT | CASSHPDRFSGNTIYF
TRBD1 | many | TRBJ2-4 | TRBV20-1 | TGCAGTGCTAGATGGGACAGATATCAACACTTC | CSARWDRYQHF
NA | few | TRBJ2-3 | TRBV6-6 | TGTGCCAGCAGTTACGGGCGATCGGCAGATACGCAGTATTTT | CASSYGRSADTQYF
TRBD2 | many | TRBJ2-3 | TRBV9 | TGTGCCAGCAGCGAGGGCGGGACTAGCGGGAGCGCAAGCACAGATACGCAGTATTTT | CASSEGGTSGSASTDTQYF
TRBD1 | many | TRBJ1-1 | TRBV7-9 | TGTGCCAGCAACAGGGGGCCGGACACTGAAGCTTTCTTT | CASNRGPDTEAFF
TRBD1 | NA | TRBJ2-7 | TRBV10-2 | TGCGCCAGGTCGTTGAGGACAGGGAACGAGCAGTACTTC | CARSLRTGNEQYF
NA | many | TRBJ1-6 | TRBV12-3/TRBV12-4 | TGTGCCAGCACCCCGCAGGTTGGGAATTCACCCCTCCACTTT | CASTPQVGNSPLHF
NA | few | TRBJ2-3 | TRBV7-2 | TGTGCCAGCAGCTCTCTCGGGCGTAGCACAGATACGCAGTATTTT | CASSSLGRSTDTQYF
NA | many | TRBJ1-5 | TRBV10-3 | TGTGCCATCGGCGGGCTGCAGGGGAGACAGCCCCAGCATTTT | CAIGGLQGRQPQHF
TRBD1 | NA | TRBJ2-1 | TRBV24-1 | TGTGCCACCAGTGACGGGACAGGGACCCAATACAATGAGCAGTTCTTC | CATSDGTGTQYNEQFF
TRBD2 | many | TRBJ2-3 | TRBV6-5 | TGTGCCAGCAGTTCTGTAACTAGCGGGGGGAGAGATACGCAGTATTTT | CASSSVTSGGRDTQYF